This T cell receptor (beta chain) was captured by sequencing in a study of graft-versus-host responses after intestinal transplantation. Study-level information: Recipients received multivisceral, liver-intestinal, or isolated intestinal transplants.

Note on this clone: Its antigen is still unknown.

Clones were read by immunoSEQ multiplex PCR, and TCRdb kept only the in-frame ones, dropping some. The data contain some 77,000 clones, approximately 90% of them singletons. Study-wide findings and caveats: Individuals carrying graft-donor T cell macrochimerism showed high graft-versus-host to host-versus-graft clonal ratios in allografts.

V lost 4 bases, J lost 0 bases, and 10 bases lay in between. The germline V gene has CDR1 MNHEY and CDR2 SMNVEV (reference sequence). CDR3 length: 15 amino acids. V and J are TRBV27 and TRBJ2-1, with no clear D. The source is a human patient who received an intestinal transplant, so some T cells may come from the graft donor. The starting material was PBMCs, obtained 98 days after intestinal transplantation. This CDR3 is CASSSGLSSYNEQFF. The CDR3 DNA reads TGTGCCAGCAGTTCCGGGTTAAGCTCCTACAATGAGCAGTTCTTC.